This record concerns one T cell receptor beta chain sequence. Assay used: immunoSEQ multiplex PCR; TCRdb lists only in-frame clones, some missing. Of some 300,000 clones listed, over 75% are singletons. The data were obtained in a study of blood T cell repertoires in COVID-19. Looked up from germline, CDR1 is SGHDT and CDR2 is YYEEEE. The CDR3 is 14 residues long. Trimming took 0 bases from V and 7 from J, leaving 13 bases between them. The chain uses TRBV5-6 and TRBJ1-2; D possibly corresponds to TRBD1 (5 bases). The source material was PBMCs or T cells enriched from blood (not recorded which). This receptor was obtained from a woman aged 25 to 39 who had recovered from COVID-19. CDR3 residues: CASSLAGEGRGYTF. The DNA for the CDR3 is TGTGCCAGCAGCTTGGCGGGGGAGGGACGTGGCTACACCTTC.